The clone carrying this T cell receptor (beta chain) showed up many times. The sample is drawn from a study of T cells in Graves' hyperthyroidism and ophthalmopathy. There were TCR beta CDR3 regions amplified from RNA transcripts. HTBI primers were used for first-round RT-PCR of the TCR CDR3. MiXCR, applied by TCRdb to the multiplex PCR reads, yields one record per CDR3 protein. The sample yields roughly 740,000 distinct CDR3 sequences, 16% seen once. This CDR3 spans 15 amino acids. Losses at the gene ends were 5 bases for V and 4 bases for J; bases not matched to a gene: 6. Stable Graves' hyperthyroidism denoted no ophthalmopathy progression over 18 months. Diagnostic decisions used clinical symptoms, serum thyroxine and TRAb, thyroid ultrasound and orbital computed tomography.

The sample taken for sequencing was blood. The source is a young man with Graves' hyperthyroidism. This chain connects TRBV12-3 or TRBV12-4 to TRBJ2-3, with 10 bases aligning to TRBD2. The CDR3 loop reads CASSRSGRTPDTQYF. The CDR3 coding sequence is TGTGCCAGCAGTCGTAGCGGGAGGACCCCAGATACGCAGTATTTT.